This T cell receptor beta chain was captured in a study of Ad26.COV2.S vaccination and SARS-CoV-2 variants. Study-level background: It was the COV1001 Ad26.COV2.S trial arm that included the donor.

Study results and limitations: Responses of spike-specific T cells (both CD8+ and CD4+) reportedly showed substantial breadth after vaccination.

There are 12 residues in the CDR3. Per the germline V gene, CDR1 is MNHEY and CDR2 is SVGAGI. V was cut by 10 bases and J by 0 bases, with 10 bases left in between. TCRdb keeps only in-frame clones here, not all; method: immunoSEQ multiplex PCR. Among about 680,000 clones listed, 80% to 90% were seen once. A remark on this clone: Its antigen is still unknown.

Treatment in this sample: about 20 received Ad26.COV2.S at low or high dose, single or two shots; roughly five received placebo; per-sample allocation not given. Day 63 after the first vaccine or placebo injection was the time point for sampling. Material: peripheral blood, obtained in a trial of Ad26.COV2.S vaccine versus placebo. The chain links TRBV6-5 to TRBJ2-7; D could derive from TRBD1 or TRBD2 (5 bases each). The TCR was taken from a person aged 18-60 years who received the Ad26.COV2.S COVID-19 vaccine or a placebo. In DNA, the CDR3 is TGTGCCACGGGACGGGACTCCTACGAGCAGTACTTC. This encodes CATGRDSYEQYF.